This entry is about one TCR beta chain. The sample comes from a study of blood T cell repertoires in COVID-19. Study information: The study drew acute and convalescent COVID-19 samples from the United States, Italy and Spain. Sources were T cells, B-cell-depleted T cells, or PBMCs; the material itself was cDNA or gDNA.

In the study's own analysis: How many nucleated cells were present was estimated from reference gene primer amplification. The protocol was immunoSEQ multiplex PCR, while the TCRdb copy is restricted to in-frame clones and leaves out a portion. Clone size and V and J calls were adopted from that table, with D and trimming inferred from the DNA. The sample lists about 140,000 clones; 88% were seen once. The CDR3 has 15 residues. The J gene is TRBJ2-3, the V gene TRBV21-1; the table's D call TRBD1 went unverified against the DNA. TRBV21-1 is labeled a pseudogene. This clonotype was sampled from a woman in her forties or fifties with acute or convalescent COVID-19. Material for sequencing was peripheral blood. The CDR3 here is CASSVKGQGWDTQYF. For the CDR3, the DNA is TGTGCCAGCAGCGTCAAGGGACAGGGATGGGATACGCAGTATTTT.